This T cell receptor (beta chain) was recovered during a study of cytomegalovirus exposure and HLA in healthy donors (dated by TCRdb to 2015 to 2018). Notes on the research overall: According to an earlier analysis of 550 to 750 of the donors, roughly 180 million T cells yielded 100 million or so unique TCR beta sequences and approximately 280 Gb of sequence data. An early release covering 550 to 700 HLA-typed donors comprised about 310 gigabases of sequencing data and around 86 million unique TCR sequences. Of the approximately 400 genotyped donors, 65% to 90% fell in the genetic ancestry cluster associated with self-reported Caucasian donors. The study aimed to test whether cataloging public T cell receptors could reveal signatures of past pathogen exposure. The study used immunosequencing to profile the T cell repertoires of approximately 690 subjects and linked those repertoires to cytomegalovirus serostatus. In addition to the first cohort of 666 subjects, a separate validation cohort of approximately 110 different subjects was used. The study combined high-throughput TCR immunosequencing, statistical association of individual TCRs with disease status, and machine learning to predict cytomegalovirus infection status. A later analysis re-analyzed previously published TCR beta repertoires from roughly 690 donors and added high-resolution HLA genotyping to study TCR occurrence patterns. The later analysis used no new phenotypic data to find candidate immune exposures, relying instead on TCR beta sequences and their occurrence across donors. An earlier analysis of around 580 of the donors used high-throughput TCR beta sequencing to judge whether each TCR beta V gene segment behaved as functional or pseudogenic. Donor age, sex, ethnicity and CMV serostatus were collected together with the repertoire data. In a later genetic analysis, genome-wide SNP genotypes for about three fifths of the roughly 670 donors were used, and that subset was treated as a discovery cohort. All discovery cohort repertoires had been generated using a single sequencing platform. Class I and class II HLA loci were covered by the typing at four-digit resolution. The number of typed donors differed by locus: 629-630 for A, B, C, DRB1 and DQB1; approximately 530 for DQA1; roughly 600 for DPA1; and roughly 490 for DPB1. About five DR-DQ haplotypes were treated as single units for association and clustering because of strong linkage in the cohort. Across approximately 400 genotyped donors of the cohort, an average of roughly 200,000 unique TCR beta nucleotide sequences per donor were sequenced, and roughly a sixth of those sequences were non-productive.

The cohort comprised some 680 healthy bone marrow donors. All cohort members were sampled while nominally healthy, although unrecorded immune exposures were likely present. The donor was CMV seronegative and belonged to the group of around 400 seronegative cohort members. Every donor gave a peripheral blood sample, and the peripheral blood mononuclear cells from that sample were used for TCR beta sequencing. The Qiagen DNeasy Blood Extraction Kit was used to extract genomic DNA from the blood cell samples. CDR1 is given as MNHEY and CDR2 as SMNVEV, both from the germline V gene (reference sequence). V is cut back by 5 bases and J by 4 bases, with 14 bases in the junction unmatched. Including the terminal cysteine and phenylalanine, the CDR3 comprises 17 residues. Here the CDR3 DNA is all that survives: 51 bases in frame from base 1. The investigation overall reported the following: The cohort was sequenced for TCR beta chains only, and without alpha or paired-chain data the features that could be detected were limited. In a later analysis, HLA-associated TCR beta chains showed more clonal expansion and lower generation probabilities than non-associated chains that were equally common. A further reported finding was that TCR beta sequences accurately predicted the HLA-A and HLA-B alleles for most subjects in the first cohort. According to a later analysis, parvovirus B19, influenza, CMV and Epstein-Barr virus appeared linked to several top co-occurrence clusters. In a later analysis, the rate of TCR association differed among HLA loci, with DRB1 alleles having the most associated TCRs and HLA-C alleles having the fewest. The study listed around 160 TCR beta chains as associated with cytomegalovirus. In vitro tests confirmed that a few of the cytomegalovirus-associated TCR beta chains recognize cytomegalovirus antigens. The classifier was reported to diagnose cytomegalovirus status with high specificity and sensitivity in both the original and validation cohorts. Most TCR sequences were seen in very few donors, while some public TCRs were found in many individuals. A later genetic analysis associated a missense DCLRE1C variant with V-gene and J-gene trimming of TCR beta chains, and an independent cohort replicated the association. Most CMV-associated TCR beta chains appeared to be HLA-restricted in a later analysis, and the HLA associations seemed to be driven largely by CMV exposure. For the cohort, immune exposure information was limited to CMV serostatus. Linkage disequilibrium might explain the correlated functional status among segregating V segments, but an unknown experimental factor could not be ruled out. HLA typing was unavailable for some donors at each locus, so association tests used only the typed subset. The authors suggested that the approach could potentially be generalized to other disease states and immunological phenotypes. In an earlier analysis of fewer than 700 of the donors, most TCR beta V segments appeared in productive rearrangements about 87% or about 30% of the time, broadly matching IMGT annotations. In a later analysis, more than 15,000 TCR beta sequences were associated with specific HLA alleles at a false discovery rate of 0.05. A cluster of highly shared sequence variants was judged likely to represent a technical artifact of the sequencing pipeline. In a later genetic analysis, fewer N-insertions in productive TCRs were reported among donors in an Asian-associated ancestry cluster than the approximately 710-donor mean. Some IMGT-functional V segments, including TRBV6-2 and TRBV6-3, could not be distinguished by the 87-base-pair reads and were therefore excluded. Assigning TCR associations to individual alleles was difficult when HLA alleles, especially DR and DQ, strongly co-occurred. The earlier analysis of approximately 540 of the donors excluded some 15 rarely observed V segments, including chromosome 9 orphons, because counts were too low. Presence/absence analyses assumed roughly uniform sequencing depth across donors, an assumption that may not hold.

Preparation of the library involved the immunoSEQ multiplex PCR assay. For the multiplex PCR, a mixture combining 60 forward primers for TCR Vbeta segments and 13 reverse primers for TCR Jbeta segments was used. The CDR3 region of rearranged TCR beta genes was amplified from genomic DNA with a multiplex PCR assay. Amplified TCR beta libraries were sequenced as 87-base-pair reads on the Illumina HiSeq System. In the paper's pipeline: A later analysis counted tens of millions of unique TCR beta chains across the 550 to 750 repertoires, and some 11 million of these chains were shared by at least two donors. A nearest-neighbor algorithm error-corrected the raw reads and collapsed the reads into unique sequences, merging closely related sequences to remove PCR and sequencing errors. CDR3 sequences were aligned to IMGT reference sequences to assign V, D and J gene segments. For a sequence to be retained, a match of at least six nucleotides to both a V gene segment and a J gene segment was required. Rearrangements were called productive when the CDR3 lacked stop codons and stayed in frame with V and J; all others were non-productive. Following IMGT convention, CDR3 was defined as the stretch from the second conserved V-encoded cysteine to the conserved J-encoded phenylalanine. In an earlier analysis of more than 550 of the donors, sequences lacking an unambiguous match to a single V gene segment were excluded. An earlier analysis of under 750 of the donors called V segments functional above 56.7% productive rearrangements and segregating when the between-donor standard deviation exceeded 5%. A statistical classification framework was built for diagnosing cytomegalovirus status from the catalog of TCR beta chain sequences. In a later analysis, V and J genes were assigned by comparing TCR nucleotide sequences against IMGT/GENE-DB human TR gene sequences. In a later analysis, CDR3 sequences and most-parsimonious VDJ recombination scenarios were assigned using the TCRdist pipeline. A later analysis defined each TCR beta chain by its CDR3 amino acid sequence plus V-gene family, and excluded reads lacking a unique V-gene family. A later analysis removed 550 to 650 highly shared, low-generation-probability nucleotide sequences to deal with suspected cross-contamination and a sequencing artifact. A later analysis calculated a clonal expansion index for each public chain from normalized within-repertoire ranks of inferred template counts. In a later analysis, generation probabilities were computed with a VDJ recombination model fitted to out-of-frame rearrangements, and the resulting probabilities were checked against IGoR. Hypergeometric tests were used in a later analysis to score TCR-TCR, TCR-HLA and TCR-CMV co-occurrence, with a repertoire-size bias correction applied to the TCR pairs. In a later analysis, false discovery rates were estimated by permuting HLA or CMV assignments 20 times. A later analysis grouped co-occurring TCRs with DBSCAN, adding TCRdist sequence similarity when clustering within HLA-allele-positive subsets. For co-occurrence clustering, repertoires with fewer than 30,000 or more than 120,000 public chains were excluded, along with several repertoires with anomalous nucleotide sharing. In TCRdb, the immuneACCESS table is reduced to in-frame sequences with V and J assigned. These tables do not hold every clone; where another copy was compared, an unresolved V gene accounts for under half, and the others remain unexplained. The V and J calls and clone size are taken from that table; D and trimming were inferred from the DNA. The sample has about 150,000 clones on record, 85% of them singletons. About 2.3% of the sample goes to the ten largest clones.

Of note for this clone: The antigen it recognizes is unknown. Base qualities are not at hand, and no much larger clone is one base apart.

The rearranged chain carries TRBV27 and TRBJ1-5; a stretch of 7 junction bases matches TRBD1. The sequenced material came from PBMCs. This TCR was recovered from a woman younger than 30 in good health and CMV-seronegative. Here is the DNA: TGTGCCAGCAGTATCCGACAGGGCTATGGTCAGAATCAGCCCCAGCATTTT. It is translated as CASSIRQGYGQNQPQHF.